The 29 T cell receptor beta chains reported below all come from one sample, sequenced in a study of blood T cell repertoires in COVID-19. Repertoires were generated with immunoSEQ multiplex PCR, while TCRdb's copy carries only in-frame clones and drops some. This table has more than 200,000 clones, 70% to 90% appearing once. The sequenced sample was peripheral blood. These receptors all stem from a man aged 25 to 40 with COVID-19, enrolled during active disease.

The chain has TRBV28 and TRBJ2-3, with 9 bases that match TRBD1. CDR1 MDHEN and CDR2 SYDVKM come from the germline V gene. There are 17 residues in the CDR3. With V trimmed by 4 bases and J by 2 bases, 10 bases remained unmatched. Written as DNA, the CDR3 is TGTGCCAGCAGTTCACTGACAGGGGGGCTATCCACAGATACGCAGTATTTT. Its protein is CASSSLTGGLSTDTQYF.

The chain is built from TRBV4-3 and TRBJ2-3; D possibly corresponds to TRBD2 (5 bases). The germline V gene encodes CDR1 LGHNA and CDR2 YSLEER. The CDR3 consists of 17 residues. The V gene lost 1 base and the J gene lost 0 bases, with 14 bases spanning the gap. The CDR3 DNA reads TGCGCCAGCAGCCAAGGAACGGGGTTGAGGAGCACAGATACGCAGTATTTT. Translated, it gives CASSQGTGLRSTDTQYF.

V and J are TRBV20-1 and TRBJ2-7; the D gene is possibly TRBD1 (7 bases). The CDR3 has 13 residues. Germline CDR1 and CDR2: DFQATT and SNEGSKA (reference sequence). CDR3 bases: TGCAGCGCTGGTGACAGGGAGGTTTACGAGCAGTACTTC. It codes for CSAGDREVYEQYF.

CDR3: CASSTGRGYTF. CDR3 sequence (DNA): TGTGCCAGCAGCACCGGGAGGGGCTACACCTTC. The J gene is TRBJ1-2, the V gene TRBV12-3 or TRBV12-4; no clear D. This CDR3 spans 11 amino acids. With 6 bases removed from V and 8 bases from J, the gap between germline ends came to 10 bases.

The chain combines TRBV28 with TRBJ1-1; D gene unclear. The CDR3 totals 13 residues. V was pared by 3 bases and J by 1 base, with 6 bases between. Germline V CDR1 and CDR2: MDHEN, SYDVKM. The DNA of the CDR3 is TGTGCCAGCAGTTTTGCAGGGAACACTGAAGCTTTCTTT. It yields the protein CASSFAGNTEAFF.

The rearrangement uses TRBV7-8 and TRBJ2-7, with TRBD1 matching 7 bases. Germline V gene sequence: CDR1 SGHVS, CDR2 FQNEAQ. This CDR3 contains 15 residues. Trimming cost V 0 bases and J 4 bases; bases outside gene matches: 6. As DNA, the CDR3 is TGTGCCAGCAGCTTAGCCGGGACAGCTTCTTACGAGCAGTACTTC. Translating gives CASSLAGTASYEQYF. The full variable domain, with the rest looked up from reference TRBV7-8 and TRBJ2-7, is GAGVSQSPRYKVAKRGQDVALRCDPISGHVSLFWYQQALGQGPEFLTYFQNEAQLDKSGLPSDRFFAERPEGSVSTLKIQRTQQEDSAVYLCASSLAGTASYEQYFGPGTRLTVT.

V is TRBV7-3 and J is TRBJ2-1; 8 nucleotides match TRBD2. V was pared by 5 bases and J by 9 bases, with 9 bases of the junction left unmatched. Germline V gene lookup returns CDR1 SGHTA and CDR2 FQGTGA. This CDR3 has 14 amino acids. The CDR3 sequence is CASSPERESREQFF. The CDR3, as DNA: TGTGCCAGCAGCCCCGAGCGGGAGAGTCGTGAGCAGTTCTTC.

This rearrangement joins TRBV19 to TRBJ2-1; 8 bases are shared with TRBD1. The length of the CDR3 is 15 residues. Per germline, CDR1 LNHDA and CDR2 SQIVND (reference sequence). Trimming at V came to 4 bases and at J to 3 bases, leaving 5 bases not matched to a gene. CDR3 coding DNA: TGTGCCAGTAGTACCGGGACAGGTTTCTACAATGAGCAGTTCTTC. Its translation is CASSTGTGFYNEQFF.

This rearrangement joins TRBV7-2 to TRBJ2-3; 10 nucleotides line up with TRBD2. The CDR3 is 16 amino acids. V gave up 5 bases and J gave up 4 bases; unmatched junction bases: 9. Germline V gene data show CDR1 as SGHTA and CDR2 as FQGNSA. CDR3: CASSPGTSGTADTQYF. CDR3 bases: TGTGCCAGCAGCCCGGGAACTAGCGGGACCGCAGATACGCAGTATTTT.

This clone has only one observation. The genes are TRBV6-1 and TRBJ2-2, with 7 bases lining up with TRBD1. Per the germline V gene, CDR1 is MNHNS and CDR2 is SASEGT. The CDR3 has 14 residues. V shed 2 bases, J shed 6 bases, and the junction held 3 bases outside the gene matches. The CDR3 bases are TGTGCCAGCAGTGAACGTAGGGGGCCCGGGGAGCTGTTTTTT. Its translation: CASSERRGPGELFF.

This chain uses TRBV7-9 with TRBJ2-7, with 8 bases aligning to TRBD2. V gave up 1 base and J gave up 7 bases; unmatched junction bases: 21. CDR1 and CDR2 (germline): SEHNR, FQNEAQ (reference sequence). This CDR3 spans 19 amino acids. The CDR3 reads CASSLDRGGLAGASEEQYF. CDR3 nucleotides: TGTGCCAGCAGCTTAGATCGAGGGGGGCTAGCGGGCGCTAGTGAAGAGCAGTACTTC. The variable domain in full, with the rest retrieved from reference TRBV7-9 and TRBJ2-7, is DTGVSQNPRHKITKRGQNVTFRCDPISEHNRLYWYRQTLGQGPEFLTYFQNEAQLEKSRLLSDRFSAERPKGSFSTLEIQRTEQGDSAMYLCASSLDRGGLAGASEEQYFGPGTRLTVT.

J is TRBJ2-7 and V is TRBV2, with TRBD1 matching 7 bases. The CDR3 loop spans 15 amino acids. The V gene's germline CDR1 is SNHLY and CDR2 FYNNEI. V lost 3 bases to trimming and J lost 3 bases; unmatched junction nucleotides: 8. This CDR3 reads CASSDERTGGYEQYF. As DNA, the CDR3 is TGTGCCAGCAGTGATGAACGGACAGGCGGCTACGAGCAGTACTTC.

The gene calls are TRBV18 and TRBJ1-3; no clear D. The CDR3 is made up of 17 amino acids. Deletions cut 3 bases from V and 0 bases from J, with 15 bases between. The germline CDR1 and CDR2 sequences are KGHSH and LQKENI. The CDR3 sequence is CASSPGEGVPSGNTIYF. CDR3 sequence (DNA): TGTGCCAGCTCACCCGGGGAGGGAGTCCCCTCTGGAAACACCATATATTTT.

The chain recombines TRBV3-1 (or the pseudogene TRBV3-2) with TRBJ2-7; 7 positions match TRBD1. J was trimmed by 6 bases and V by 4 bases; bases with no gene match: 9. The CDR3 runs to 14 residues. Germline assignment: CDR1 LGHDT and CDR2 YNNKEL (reference sequence). The CDR3, as DNA: TGTGCCAGCAGCCTTGCCTTGGCAGGGGGCGAGCAGTACTTC. As protein: CASSLALAGGEQYF.

V and J are TRBV4-3 and TRBJ2-3, with 9 bases lining up with TRBD2. The CDR3 is 17 amino acids. From germline, CDR1 is LGHNA and CDR2 YSLEER. Trimming removed 0 bases from V and 1 base from J; junction bases left unmatched: 5. CDR3 loop: CASSQDLAGGRTDTQYF. CDR3 DNA sequence: TGCGCCAGCAGCCAAGATTTGGCGGGAGGGCGCACAGATACGCAGTATTTT.

This chain uses TRBV2 with TRBJ1-2; D may be TRBD1 (6 bases). CDR1 and CDR2 (germline): SNHLY, FYNNEI. V lost 1 base and J 5 bases, leaving 11 bases between the germline ends. The CDR3 length is 14 residues. The CDR3 sequence: CASSEGGQGYGYTF. The CDR3 DNA follows: TGTGCCAGCAGTGAAGGGGGGCAGGGGTATGGCTACACCTTC.

J is TRBJ2-7 and V is TRBV27; 7 bases are a match to TRBD1. This CDR3 comprises 18 residues. The V gene end was trimmed by 5 bases and the J gene end by 3 bases; junction bases not matched to a gene: 19. From germline, CDR1 is MNHEY and CDR2 SMNVEV (reference sequence). This chain's CDR3 is CASSEDRVPSSGHYEQYF. The CDR3, as DNA: TGTGCCAGCAGTGAAGACAGGGTCCCCTCCAGCGGCCACTACGAGCAGTACTTC.

The chain employs TRBV28 and TRBJ2-1; D is possibly TRBD1 (6 bases). The CDR3 totals 15 residues. The germline gives CDR1 MDHEN, CDR2 SYDVKM. Trimming pared 5 bases from V and 3 bases from J, leaving 14 bases between. The CDR3 coding sequence is TGTGCCAGCAGTCTACGGGACATTCGCTACAATGAGCAGTTCTTC. Protein: CASSLRDIRYNEQFF.

The rearrangement uses TRBV5-1 and TRBJ1-1; D call uncertain. Germline assignment: CDR1 SGHRS and CDR2 YFSETQ. V was cut by 0 bases and J by 1 base, with 10 bases left in between. There are 15 residues in the CDR3. CDR3 residues: CASSLAPGQNTEAFF. The CDR3 coding sequence is TGCGCCAGCAGCTTGGCCCCAGGCCAGAACACTGAAGCTTTCTTT.

The chain has TRBV4-3 and TRBJ2-6, with 7 positions matching TRBD1. Germline lookup yields CDR1 LGHNA and CDR2 YSLEER. The V gene end was trimmed by 0 bases and the J gene end by 0 bases; junction bases not matched to a gene: 2. This CDR3 is built from 17 residues. The CDR3 DNA reads as TGCGCCAGCAGCCAAGAGTACAGGGGCTCTGGGGCCAACGTCCTGACTTTC. Translating it yields CASSQEYRGSGANVLTF.

V is TRBV27 and J is TRBJ2-7; no reliable D call. V lost 2 bases to trimming and J lost 7 bases, with 12 bases between them. Germline lookup yields CDR1 MNHEY and CDR2 SMNVEV (reference sequence). The CDR3 has 13 residues. CDR3 loop: CASSLGSIGEQYF. As DNA, the CDR3 is TGTGCCAGCAGTTTAGGATCAATCGGGGAGCAGTACTTC.

The chain has TRBV7-7 and TRBJ2-3, with a possible D match to TRBD2 (6 bases). The germline V gene encodes CDR1 SSHAT and CDR2 FNYEAQ (reference sequence). The ends were cut back, 5 bases at V and 0 bases at J, with 12 bases in the middle. The length of the CDR3 is 15 residues. The CDR3 loop reads CASSPDGGSTDTQYF. The CDR3 DNA reads TGTGCCAGCAGCCCCGATGGGGGGAGCACAGATACGCAGTATTTT.

V usage is TRBV18 and J usage is TRBJ1-5, with TRBD1 as a possible D gene (5 bases). The CDR3 loop spans 15 amino acids. Germline values: CDR1 KGHSH, CDR2 LQKENI. Trimming took off 3 bases at V and 7 bases at J, with 16 bases between the two ends. CDR3 in DNA: TGTGCCAGCTCACCGCTTCAAGGGGAAGGACAGCCCCAGCATTTT. Amino acids: CASSPLQGEGQPQHF. The full variable domain, with the rest looked up from reference TRBV18 and TRBJ1-5, is NAGVMQNPRHLVRRRGQEARLRCSPMKGHSHVYWYRQLPEEGLKFMVYLQKENIIDESGMPKERFSAEFPKEGPSILRIQQVVRGDSAAYFCASSPLQGEGQPQHFGDGTRLSIL.

This chain connects TRBV7-8 to TRBJ2-7; 9 nucleotides match TRBD1. Germline lookup yields CDR1 SGHVS and CDR2 FQNEAQ. This CDR3 comprises 16 residues. V dropped 0 bases and J dropped 3; count of bases not matched to a gene: 6. The CDR3 reads CASSLAGTGRNYEQYF. Written as DNA, the CDR3 is TGTGCCAGCAGCTTAGCCGGGACAGGGAGGAACTACGAGCAGTACTTC.

The V and J genes are TRBV19 and TRBJ1-2, with D uncertain. Trimming shortened V by 0 bases and J by 5 bases, and 19 bases separated the two germline ends. Germline values: CDR1 LNHDA, CDR2 SQIVND (reference sequence). CDR3 size: 17 residues. In nucleotides, the CDR3 is TGTGCCAGTAGTATAGATCACCGTGGGGTAGGACTATATGGCTACACCTTC. This encodes CASSIDHRGVGLYGYTF.

The chain combines TRBV27 with TRBJ2-3; 9 bases match TRBD1. The CDR3 spans 19 residues. After removal of 7 bases from V and 1 base from J, the junction contained 18 bases not matched to a gene. Germline CDR1 is MNHEY and CDR2 is SMNVEV (reference sequence). The CDR3 DNA is TGTGCCAGCACTCCCCCTCGGGACAGGGCACCACAGCGCACAGATACGCAGTATTTT. Translated, it gives CASTPPRDRAPQRTDTQYF.

V gene TRBV6-6 combines with J gene TRBJ1-2; the match to TRBD1 covers 12 bases. Trimming cost V 5 bases and J 6 bases; bases outside gene matches: 13. The CDR3 loop spans 17 amino acids. The germline gives CDR1 MNHNY, CDR2 SVGAGI (reference sequence). In nucleotides, the CDR3 is TGTGCCAGCAGTCGACAACCGGGACAGGGGGCGAAGAATGGCTACACCTTC. Translation: CASSRQPGQGAKNGYTF.

In DNA, the CDR3 is TGTGCCAGCAGCTTAAGTCTGAGTTTAGAGACCCAGTACTTC. It encodes CASSLSLSLETQYF. The J gene is TRBJ2-5, the V gene TRBV7-8; D ambiguous. Germline loops: CDR1 SGHVS, CDR2 FQNEAQ. V shed 2 bases and J shed 4 bases, with 11 bases lying between them. The CDR3 totals 14 residues.

As DNA, the CDR3 is TGCAGTGCTAGTCTACGGGAATCTAATAATTCACCCCTCCACTTT. Translation: CSASLRESNNSPLHF. The chain recombines TRBV20-1 with TRBJ1-6, with D unclear. V lost 3 bases, J lost 5 bases, and 14 bases lay in between. There are 15 residues in the CDR3. Germline CDR1 and CDR2: DFQATT and SNEGSKA (reference sequence).